This TCR beta chain was sequenced in a study of T-cell memory formation after mild COVID-19 (dated by TCRdb to about 2021). Concerning the study at large: TCR sequence clusters from the two donors were largely donor specific. T-cell clones expanding and contracting after mild COVID-19 in two donors were tracked by longitudinal TCRalpha and TCRbeta repertoire sequencing. The cohort was made up of two young adult volunteers, one female and one male, who were previously healthy.

This clonotype was counted at least ten times. Its antigen has not been determined. The junction shows a germline mismatch at one end, possibly a read error. The instrument given in TCRdb is Illumina NovaSeq 6000. cDNA libraries for TCRalpha and TCRbeta were prepared by 5'RACE using constant-segment primers, with sample barcodes and unique molecular identifiers added. Trizol reagent was used to extract RNA from every sample. The libraries were amplified in two PCR steps, and the second step added a second sample barcode and Illumina TruSeq adapters. The libraries were sequenced on an Illumina NovaSeq using 2 x 150 bp paired-end reads. The source study handled its data this way. Demultiplexing of reads and collapsing into UMI-guided consensus sequences were performed with migec v1.2.7. Using mixcr v2.1.11, UMI consensuses were aligned to TRA and TRB V and J templates and then assembled into clonotypes. Clonotypes were classified as expanded or contracted when called significant by both edgeR and NoisET, with noise models trained on biological replicates. For edgeR calls, the cutoffs were a false discovery rate-adjusted p below 0.01 and a log2 fold-change threshold of 1. PCA with hierarchical clustering of max-normalized trajectories of the 1000 most abundant clonotypes was used as exploratory dynamics analysis. Separately sequenced CD4+ and CD8+ repertoires were used to assign the CD4 or CD8 phenotype of responding clones. TCRdb trimmed public reads at Q25 via fastp, called clones via MiXCR and kept in-frame beta chains. For every CDR3 protein sequence, its rows merge into one entry that carries the most common genes and DNA. The V and J calls were determined by TCRdb, not by the authors. This sample comprises 25,000 to 30,000 distinct CDR3 sequences, roughly 15% of them detected only once. Jointly, the top ten make up approximately 1.4% of the sample.

Ficoll-Paque density gradient centrifugation was the method used to isolate PBMCs. Study-wide findings and limitations: Whether the second-wave clones peaking on day 37 were SARS-CoV-2 specific was not confirmed. Some responding clones were detected in pre-infection memory, which suggested that pre-existing cross-reactive memory T cells had joined the SARS-CoV-2 response. The study included only a couple of mild cases, and larger cohorts that include severe cases with pre-infection samples were judged to be necessary. Clones that contracted from day 15 to 85 showed balanced CD4/CD8 phenotypes, whereas a second wave of clones that expanded from day 15 to 37 leaned towards CD4+. Contracting CD4+ clones turned up mainly in the CM and EM memory subsets, whereas EMRA was where CD8+ clones were enriched.

The germline V gene (reference sequence) specifies SSHAT as CDR1 and FNYEAQ as CDR2. The CDR3 numbers 16 residues from cysteine through phenylalanine. Only the CDR3 region is kept as DNA, spanning 48 bases read in frame from base 1. Specimen: PBMCs or a T cell subset sorted from them (not recorded which). The TCR comes from an adult who had mild COVID-19 (a few samples of this study predate the infection). The sample titles of this study are shuffled in the database, so cell type and time point are left out. The chain links TRBV7-7 with TRBJ2-2; TRBD1 lines up with 8 middle nucleotides. The CDR3 protein is CASSLRADRGTGELFF. The DNA reads TGTGCTAGCAGCTTAAGGGCCGACAGGGGCACCGGGGAGCTGTTTTTT.